This entry concerns a single TCR beta chain. Its cognate antigen is unknown. Unexposed donor CD4+ T cells date from about 2011-2019, before the COVID-19 pandemic. The sample comes from a study of CD4 T cells in relation to SARS-CoV-2 and coronaviruses. The overall study: Crossreactive spike epitopes shared across donors were mapped to their HLA restriction. Study results and caveats: In roughly 60% of donors, memory CD4+ clonotypes crossrecognized SARS-CoV-2 and at least one common cold coronavirus spike. SARS-CoV-2-driven expansion was significantly weaker in crossreactive than monoreactive clones.

The assay was immunoSEQ multiplex PCR, and TCRdb's table has in-frame clones only and misses some. The sample holds some 65,000 clones, 85% to 90% seen once. Germline loops: CDR1 SGDLS, CDR2 YYNGEE. V lost 4 bases to trimming and J lost 6 bases, with 11 bases between them. There are 13 residues in the CDR3. The chain employs TRBV9 and TRBJ2-1; D is uncertain. The receptor's source is a human donor in good health. The sequencing input was memory CD4+ T cells from PBMCs. The CDR3 sequence is CASSPASFNEQFF. DNA of the CDR3: TGTGCCAGCAGCCCCGCGAGCTTCAATGAGCAGTTCTTC.